The rows below give T cell receptor beta chains drawn from one sample of a study of PD-1 blockade in mismatch repair-deficient tumors. The assay was immunoSEQ multiplex PCR, and TCRdb's table has in-frame clones only and misses some. Among about 120,000 clones listed, 60% to 85% were seen once. This specimen consisted of peripheral blood, obtained more than 58 weeks after starting pembrolizumab. Receptors originate from an adult with mismatch repair-deficient cancer. Each CDR3 is given with its conserved first and last residue. The D gene is left open where the match is weak. Size is omitted from some rows. Given values are once, few, many or a class for expanded clones.

TRBV9	TRBJ2-3	TRBD2	.	CASSVSVIAGDPQYF	TGTGCCAGCAGCGTAAGCGTAATAGCGGGAGATCCGCAGTATTTT
TRBV5-6	TRBJ1-6	TRBD1	.	CASSSGTGVSPLHF	TGTGCCAGCAGCTCCGGGACAGGTGTTTCACCCCTCCACTTT
TRBV4-3	TRBJ2-1	.	few	CASSQGGEQFF	TGCGCCAGCAGCCAAGGTGGTGAGCAGTTCTTC
TRBV27	TRBJ2-7	.	few	CATGEGFPFSYEQYF	TGTGCCACCGGGGAAGGGTTTCCCTTCTCCTACGAGCAGTACTTC
TRBV7-2	TRBJ2-1	.	.	CASSSGLPGGEQFF	TGTGCCAGCAGCTCGGGACTCCCTGGGGGTGAGCAGTTCTTC
TRBV28	TRBJ2-7	TRBD1	.	CASSFPPSGQGLNEQYF	TGTGCCAGCAGTTTTCCTCCTTCGGGACAGGGGTTGAACGAGCAGTACTTC
TRBV6-4	TRBJ2-5	TRBD2	.	CASRPSGTSGSVCSVETQYF	TGTGCCAGCAGGCCTTCCGGGACTAGCGGGAGTGTATGTTCGGTAGAGACCCAGTACTTC
TRBV6-5	TRBJ2-2	.	.	CAVKKSNTGELFF	TGTGCCGTAAAAAAATCGAACACCGGGGAGCTGTTTTTT
TRBV11-2	TRBJ1-2	.	few	CASSTGYGYTF	TGTGCCAGCAGCACAGGGTATGGCTACACCTTC
TRBV14	TRBJ2-7	TRBD1	.	CASRRTGGSYEQYF	TGTGCCAGCAGGCGGACAGGGGGCTCCTACGAGCAGTACTTC
TRBV2	TRBJ1-5	.	.	CASKRKISNQPQHF	TGTGCCAGCAAAAGAAAGATTAGCAATCAGCCCCAGCATTTT
TRBV19	TRBJ2-1	.	.	CASSLTGNYNEQFF	TGTGCCAGTAGTCTGACAGGTAACTACAATGAGCAGTTCTTC
TRBV18	TRBJ2-1	TRBD2	.	CASSPRLAGSYNEQFF	TGTGCCAGCTCACCAAGACTAGCGGGGTCCTACAATGAGCAGTTCTTC
TRBV7-9	TRBJ1-2	.	.	CASSLTEANYGYTF	TGTGCCAGCAGCTTAACGGAAGCAAACTATGGCTACACCTTC
TRBV15	TRBJ1-2	.	few	CATSSAGRRINYGYTF	TGTGCCACCAGCAGCGCGGGTAGACGTATTAACTATGGCTACACCTTC
TRBV29-1	TRBJ1-1	.	.	CSVGMRMRNTEAFF	TGCAGCGTGGGGATGCGGATGAGGAACACTGAAGCTTTCTTT
TRBV19	TRBJ2-2	.	.	CASSIGQVTGELFF	TGTGCCAGTAGTATAGGGCAGGTCACCGGGGAGCTGTTTTTT
TRBV6-1	TRBJ1-4	TRBD1	many	CASSEYRTGNEKLFF	TGTGCCAGCAGTGAATATCGGACAGGGAATGAAAAACTGTTTTTT
TRBV11-2	TRBJ2-2	.	.	CASSLVLRLDTGELFF	TGTGCCAGCAGCTTAGTGTTAAGGTTGGACACCGGGGAGCTGTTTTTT
TRBV7-9	TRBJ1-1	TRBD1	.	CASSRTGRPEAFF	TGTGCCAGCAGTCGGACAGGGAGGCCTGAAGCTTTCTTT
TRBV11-3	TRBJ2-5	.	.	CASSLQLETQYF	TGTGCCAGCAGCTTACAGTTGGAGACCCAGTACTTC
TRBV10-1	TRBJ1-1	.	.	CASRTGMNTEAFF	TGCGCCAGCAGAACAGGGATGAACACTGAAGCTTTCTTT
TRBV5-1	TRBJ2-3	.	.	CASSLGDRPSHF	TGCGCCAGCAGCTTGGGAGATAGGCCCAGCCATTTT
TRBV19	TRBJ2-3	.	.	CASSIDPTGRLGTDTQYF	TGTGCCAGTAGTATAGACCCGACAGGACGGTTAGGTACAGATACGCAGTATTTT
TRBV9	TRBJ2-2	.	.	CASSVERRGSAGELFF	TGTGCCAGCAGCGTAGAAAGGAGGGGGAGCGCCGGGGAGCTGTTTTTT
TRBV2	TRBJ2-7	.	.	CASREGRGVWEQYF	TGTGCCAGCCGTGAAGGCAGGGGGGTTTGGGAGCAGTACTTC
TRBV5-1	TRBJ1-2	.	few	CASSLGSGPGGYTF	TGCGCCAGCAGCCTCGGATCAGGCCCGGGTGGCTACACCTTC
TRBV6-5	TRBJ1-1	TRBD1	.	CASSWKGAAFF	TGTGCCAGCAGTTGGAAGGGGGCAGCTTTCTTT